The 32 T cell receptor beta chains below were found in one sample sequenced in a study of sequential checkpoint blockade in melanoma. Sample treatment: randomized to nivolumab then ipilimumab (arm A) or the reverse (arm B). Measured with immunoSEQ multiplex PCR; TCRdb has only the in-frame clones, and not every one. The sample contains around 11,000 clones, roughly 72% of which appear only once. Material: CD8+ T cells sorted from blood (inferred from file names), obtained from a patient given nivolumab and ipilimumab in sequence. The receptors shown here come from a human donor with melanoma.

As regards this clone: The junction differs from germline at one of its ends, possibly a read error. The chain uses TRBV2 and TRBJ2-3; 8 nucleotides agree with TRBD2. The CDR3 sequence is 15 residues long. Germline values: CDR1 SNHLY, CDR2 FYNNEI. CDR3: CASGDAAGETDTQYF. The CDR3 DNA reads as TGTGCCAGCGGTGATGCAGCGGGGGAGACAGATACGCAGTATTTT. Complete variable domain (other parts from reference TRBV2 and TRBJ2-3): EPEVTQTPSHQVTQMGQEVILRCVPISNHLYFYWYRQILGQKVEFLVSFYNNEISEKSEIFDDQFSVERPDGSNFTLKIRSTKLEDSAMYFCASGDAAGETDTQYFGPGTRLTVL.

This chain joins TRBV27 and TRBJ1-1, with 7 bases lining up with TRBD1. The CDR3 totals 15 residues. The germline V gene encodes CDR1 MNHEY and CDR2 SMNVEV (reference sequence). The ends lost 2 bases at V and 4 bases at J; junction bases unmatched: 7. The CDR3 protein is CASSLVPGGFTEAFF. The CDR3, as DNA: TGTGCCAGCAGTTTAGTTCCAGGGGGGTTCACTGAAGCTTTCTTT.

The chain employs TRBV5-6 and TRBJ2-7; D is ambiguous. This CDR3 comprises 14 residues. Germline values: CDR1 SGHDT, CDR2 YYEEEE. Trimming left V 3 bases short and J 2 bases short, with 12 bases between. CDR3 region: CASSYGGSAYEQYF. The CDR3, as DNA: TGTGCCAGCAGCTATGGTGGCAGCGCCTACGAGCAGTACTTC.

This sequence joins TRBV4-2 and TRBJ1-2, with D possibly TRBD1 on 5 matching bases. Trimming took 0 bases from V and 7 from J, leaving 12 bases between them. The CDR3 sequence is 14 residues long. The V gene's germline CDR1 is LGHNA and CDR2 YNFKEQ. CDR3 residues: CASSQDNRKSGYTF. CDR3 DNA sequence: TGTGCCAGCAGCCAAGATAACAGGAAAAGTGGCTACACCTTC.

The rearrangement joins TRBV27 to TRBJ1-2; TRBD1 aligns across 12 bases. V trimming: 3 bases; J trimming: 7 bases; junction bases outside the gene matches: 12. From germline, CDR1 is MNHEY and CDR2 SMNVEV (reference sequence). The CDR3 consists of 17 residues. The CDR3 sequence: CASSLAGTGGVLSGYTF. The CDR3 nucleotides are TGTGCCAGCAGTTTGGCGGGGACAGGGGGCGTGTTGAGTGGCTACACCTTC.

V usage is TRBV5-1 and J usage is TRBJ2-7; tentative D call: TRBD1 (5 bases). The CDR3 contains 15 residues. V gave up 1 base and J gave up 5 bases, with 16 bases separating them. Germline V gene lookup returns CDR1 SGHRS and CDR2 YFSETQ. CDR3 bases: TGCGCCAGCAGCTTGACAGGTAGGCCGTCCCACGAGCAGTACTTC. It specifies CASSLTGRPSHEQYF. Complete variable domain (other parts from reference TRBV5-1 and TRBJ2-7): KAGVTQTPRYLIKTRGQQVTLSCSPISGHRSVSWYQQTPGQGLQFLFEYFSETQRNKGNFPGRFSGRQFSNSRSEMNVSTLELGDSALYLCASSLTGRPSHEQYFGPGTRLTVT.

J is TRBJ2-7 and V is TRBV14, with 7 bases that match TRBD2. Germline V CDR1 and CDR2: SGHDN, FVKESK. The CDR3 is made up of 14 amino acids. V lost 1 base and J lost 5; bases outside the gene matches: 5. The CDR3 reads CASSQARLADEQYF. The CDR3 nucleotides are TGTGCCAGCAGCCAAGCGAGGCTAGCGGACGAGCAGTACTTC.

The chain has TRBV19 and TRBJ1-6; tentative D call: TRBD1 (5 bases). The CDR3 length is 18 residues. V lost 6 bases and J lost 6, with 24 bases in between. Germline-derived CDR1 and CDR2 are LNHDA and SQIVND (reference sequence). CDR3 amino acids: CASSQPGLPTPANSPLHF. DNA for the CDR3: TGTGCCAGTAGCCAACCGGGACTCCCTACGCCGGCTAATTCACCCCTCCACTTT.

Only a few counts were recorded for this clone. V gene TRBV9 combines with J gene TRBJ1-3; a possible D gene is TRBD1 (5 bases). Germline lookup yields CDR1 SGDLS and CDR2 YYNGEE. This CDR3 contains 13 residues. V was trimmed by 0 bases and J by 8 bases, leaving 9 bases between them. The CDR3 nucleotides read TGTGCCAGCAGCGTAGACAGGAGTGACACCATATATTTT. Translating it yields CASSVDRSDTIYF.

The chain employs TRBV7-2 and TRBJ1-5; D call uncertain. CDR3 length: 16 residues. Trimming removed 6 bases at V and 3 bases at J, with 18 bases between. Germline CDR1 reads SGHTA; CDR2 reads FQGNSA. The CDR3: CASSPGGALFNQPQHF. The CDR3 DNA follows: TGTGCCAGCAGTCCCGGAGGCGCTTTATTCAATCAGCCCCAGCATTTT.

This chain uses TRBV2 with TRBJ2-7; TRBD2 agrees at 10 bases. The CDR3 runs 14 residues. Germline lookup yields CDR1 SNHLY and CDR2 FYNNEI. V gave up 4 bases and J gave up 6 bases; unmatched junction bases: 6. The CDR3 DNA reads as TGTGCCAGCAGTGGAGTACTAGCGGGGTTCGAGCAGTACTTC. Protein product: CASSGVLAGFEQYF.

V gene TRBV27 combines with J gene TRBJ1-1, with a tentative D call TRBD1 (6 bases). The CDR3 length is 14 residues. The V gene lost 4 bases and the J gene lost 5 bases, with 14 bases spanning the gap. Germline CDR1 MNHEY, CDR2 SMNVEV (reference sequence). The CDR3 DNA follows: TGTGCCAGCAGTTCTTTACAGGGAAGGACTGAAGCTTTCTTT. Protein product: CASSSLQGRTEAFF.

This chain links TRBV5-5 with TRBJ2-7, with 8 bases identical to TRBD1. V lost 3 bases and J lost 2; bases outside the gene matches: 10. The CDR3 runs to 16 residues. Germline V gene sequence: CDR1 SGHKS, CDR2 YYEKEE (reference sequence). The CDR3 DNA reads TGTGCCAGCAGCTCCGGGACAGGCTATGCAGCCTACGAGCAGTACTTC. Its translation is CASSSGTGYAAYEQYF.

This chain uses TRBV10-2 with TRBJ2-7, with TRBD1 identical over 8 bases. Germline V gene data show CDR1 as WSHSY and CDR2 as SAAADI. J gave up 4 bases and V 0 bases, and 11 bases lay outside the gene matches. The CDR3 length is 17 residues. CDR3 residues: CASSESAIGQGEYEQYF. CDR3 in DNA: TGCGCCAGCAGTGAGTCCGCAATTGGACAGGGAGAGTACGAGCAGTACTTC.

The V gene is TRBV27, the J gene TRBJ1-6, with D tentatively TRBD1 (6 bases). Germline assignment: CDR1 MNHEY and CDR2 SMNVEV (reference sequence). This CDR3 contains 15 residues. V was shortened by 8 bases and J by 7 bases, with 18 bases between the two germline ends. The CDR3 coding sequence is TGTGCCAGCCATGAAACGACAGGAGGAAATTCACCCCTCCACTTT. Amino acids: CASHETTGGNSPLHF.

The chain combines TRBV4-2 with TRBJ2-7, with D unresolved. CDR3 size: 16 residues. Germline CDR1 is LGHNA and CDR2 is YNFKEQ. V was pared by 1 base and J by 2 bases, with 15 bases between. CDR3: CASSQATRAGPYEQYF. The CDR3 nucleotides are TGTGCCAGCAGCCAAGCTACCCGAGCAGGCCCCTACGAGCAGTACTTC.

This clone was counted a few times. This chain uses TRBV19 with TRBJ2-1, with D uncertain. The germline V gene encodes CDR1 LNHDA and CDR2 SQIVND (reference sequence). The CDR3 runs to 12 residues. The V and J ends lost 5 bases and 2 bases respectively, with 4 bases between them. CDR3 sequence (DNA): TGTGCCAGTAGTCAGGCCTACAATGAGCAGTTCTTC. This sequence encodes CASSQAYNEQFF.

This rearrangement joins TRBV7-9 to TRBJ1-3; 7 nucleotides align to TRBD1. Germline CDR1 SEHNR, CDR2 FQNEAQ (reference sequence). The CDR3 is 19 residues long. V lost 2 bases and J lost 0; bases outside the gene matches: 13. CDR3 bases: TGTGCCAGCAGCTTACGACAGGGTACGCGGCGATACTCTGGAAACACCATATATTTT. Its protein is CASSLRQGTRRYSGNTIYF. Supplemented by reference TRBV7-9 and TRBJ1-3, the full variable domain reads DTGVSQNPRHKITKRGQNVTFRCDPISEHNRLYWYRQTLGQGPEFLTYFQNEAQLEKSRLLSDRFSAERPKGSFSTLEIQRTEQGDSAMYLCASSLRQGTRRYSGNTIYFGEGSWLTVV.

The J gene is TRBJ2-7, the V gene TRBV4-3; 7 bases align to TRBD1. J gave up 2 bases and V 4 bases, and 2 bases lay outside the gene matches. The V gene's germline CDR1 is LGHNA and CDR2 YSLEER. The CDR3 extends over 13 amino acids. The CDR3 DNA reads as TGCGCCAGCAGCCGAGGGACAGCCTACGAGCAGTACTTC. Translated: CASSRGTAYEQYF.

V gene TRBV5-4 combines with J gene TRBJ2-7, with a weak D call TRBD2 (7 bases). Trimming stripped 0 bases from V and 2 bases from J, with 12 bases between. The CDR3 totals 15 residues. CDR1 and CDR2 (germline): SGHNT, YYREEE (reference sequence). The DNA of the CDR3 is TGTGCCAGCAGCTTGGGCGGGGGCCCGGCCTACGAGCAGTACTTC. This sequence encodes CASSLGGGPAYEQYF.

The chain has TRBV30 and TRBJ2-7; the D gene is possibly TRBD1 (5 bases). This CDR3 contains 13 residues. V shed 6 bases and J shed 0 bases, with 12 bases lying between them. Looked up from germline, CDR1 is GTSNPN and CDR2 is SVGIG (reference sequence). This CDR3 is CACDDSSSYEQYF. The CDR3 DNA reads as TGTGCCTGCGATGACAGTAGCTCCTACGAGCAGTACTTC. The whole variable domain, remainder taken from reference TRBV30 and TRBJ2-7, is SQTIHQWPATLVQPVGSPLSLECTVEGTSNPNLYWYRQAAGRGLQLLFYSVGIGQISSEVPQNLSASRPQDRQFILSSKKLLLSDSGFYLCACDDSSSYEQYFGPGTRLTVT.

This rearrangement joins TRBV6-6 to TRBJ2-7; D is perhaps TRBD2 (6 bases). Trimming removed 5 bases at V and 0 bases at J, with 14 bases between. Germline values: CDR1 MNHNY, CDR2 SVGAGI (reference sequence). The CDR3 contains 15 residues. The CDR3 protein is CASSPPAGGSYEQYF. For the CDR3, the DNA is TGTGCCAGCAGTCCCCCGGCCGGGGGCTCCTACGAGCAGTACTTC.

This clone was observed a few times. The V gene is TRBV7-9, the J gene TRBJ2-7; TRBD1 is a possible D gene (6 bases). In germline, CDR1 is SEHNR, CDR2 FQNEAQ (reference sequence). The V end was cut by 3 bases, the J end by 12 bases, with 15 bases between. The CDR3 runs 12 residues. The CDR3 loop reads CASSFGGREWYF. DNA of the CDR3: TGTGCCAGCAGCTTTGGGGGCAGGGAATGGTACTTC.

The J gene is TRBJ1-1, the V gene TRBV5-1, with D perhaps TRBD1 (5 bases). V was cut by 0 bases and J by 7 bases, with 10 bases left in between. This CDR3 has 13 residues. Germline-derived CDR1 and CDR2 are SGHRS and YFSETQ. CDR3 protein: CASSLADRLEAFF. For the CDR3, the DNA is TGCGCCAGCAGCTTGGCCGACAGACTTGAAGCTTTCTTT.

This clone was found once. This chain uses TRBV2 with TRBJ1-6; TRBD1 aligns across 9 bases. This CDR3 comprises 13 residues. The trim removed 5 bases at V and 8 bases at J, leaving 1 base unmatched. CDR1 SNHLY and CDR2 FYNNEI come from the germline V gene. The CDR3 bases are TGTGCCAGCAGTTGGGACAGGGATTCACCCCTCCACTTT. Encoded protein: CASSWDRDSPLHF.

The genes are TRBV7-2 and TRBJ2-7; the D gene is possibly TRBD2 (5 bases). V lost 1 base, J lost 3 bases, and 13 bases lay in between. Germline V lookup: CDR1 SGHTA, CDR2 FQGNSA. The length of the CDR3 is 15 residues. The CDR3 spells CASSLEATRLYEQYF. CDR3 DNA sequence: TGTGCCAGCAGCTTAGAGGCCACTAGACTCTACGAGCAGTACTTC.

This clone was seen a single time. The chain carries TRBV28 and TRBJ1-2, with TRBD1 matching over 8 bases. This CDR3 is built from 16 residues. The J segment lost 4 bases and the V segment lost 5 bases, leaving 12 bases of the junction unmatched. The germline V gene has CDR1 MDHEN and CDR2 SYDVKM. The CDR3 DNA reads TGTGCCAGCAGTGGGACGACAGGGGAGATCGGCTATGGCTACACCTTC. Its translation is CASSGTTGEIGYGYTF.

Judged by abundance, this clone is large. The chain carries TRBV29-1 and TRBJ1-1; D is uncertain. Germline CDR1 reads SQVTM; CDR2 reads ANQGSEA. This CDR3 is 11 amino acids long. V dropped 6 bases and J dropped 2 bases, with 7 bases sitting between them. The CDR3 sequence: CSVRVNTEAFF. DNA of the CDR3: TGCAGCGTCCGCGTCAACACTGAAGCTTTCTTT.

The chain carries TRBV19 and TRBJ1-2, with a weak D call TRBD1 (6 bases). Germline V gives CDR1 LNHDA, CDR2 SQIVND (reference sequence). The CDR3 loop spans 15 amino acids. Trimming took off 5 bases at V and 9 bases at J, with 22 bases between the two ends. CDR3 sequence: CASSLTYRDGKSYTF. As DNA, the CDR3 is TGTGCCAGTAGTCTCACGTACAGGGACGGAAAGAGCTACACCTTC.

This clone was found once. This chain's CDR3 is CASSEFPFSNQPQHF. The CDR3 nucleotides read TGTGCCAGCAGTGAATTCCCTTTTAGCAATCAGCCCCAGCATTTT. The rearrangement uses TRBV6-1 and TRBJ1-5; no reliable D call. The CDR3 totals 15 residues. Germline loops: CDR1 MNHNS, CDR2 SASEGT. V shed 2 bases and J shed 0 bases, with 8 bases lying between them.

The rearrangement uses TRBV7-8 and TRBJ1-2, with 7 bases that match TRBD1. Germline V lookup: CDR1 SGHVS, CDR2 FQNEAQ. V lost 6 bases and J lost 10; bases outside the gene matches: 5. This CDR3 contains 11 residues. The CDR3 spells CASRTGYFYTF. The CDR3 DNA reads TGTGCCAGCAGGACAGGGTATTTCTACACCTTC.

The rearrangement joins TRBV7-8 to TRBJ2-5, with 8 bases that match TRBD1. The CDR3 has 15 residues. Per the germline V gene, CDR1 is SGHVS and CDR2 is FQNEAQ. The trim removed 4 bases at V and 5 bases at J, leaving 9 bases unmatched. The CDR3: CASSSRWTGLETQYF. The DNA of the CDR3 is TGTGCCAGCAGCTCGCGATGGACAGGGCTTGAGACCCAGTACTTC.